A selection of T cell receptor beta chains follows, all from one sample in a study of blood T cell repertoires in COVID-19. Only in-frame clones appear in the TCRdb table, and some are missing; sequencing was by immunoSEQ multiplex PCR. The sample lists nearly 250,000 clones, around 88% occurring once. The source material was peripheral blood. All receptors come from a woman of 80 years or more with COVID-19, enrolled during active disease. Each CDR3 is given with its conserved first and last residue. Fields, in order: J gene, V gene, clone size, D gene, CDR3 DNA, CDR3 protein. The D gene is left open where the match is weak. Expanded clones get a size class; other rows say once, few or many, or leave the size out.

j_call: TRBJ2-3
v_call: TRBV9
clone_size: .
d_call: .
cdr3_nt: TGTGCCAGCAGCGTAGGAGAAGATACGCAGTATTTT
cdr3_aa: CASSVGEDTQYF

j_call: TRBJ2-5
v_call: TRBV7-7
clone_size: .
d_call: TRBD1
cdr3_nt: TGTGCTAGCAGCTCAGGGGGGACCCAGTACTTC
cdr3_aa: CASSSGGTQYF

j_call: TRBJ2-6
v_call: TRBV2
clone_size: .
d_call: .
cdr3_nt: TGTGCCAGCAGTGACAGGGTTTCTGGGGCCAACGTCCTGACTTTC
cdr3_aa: CASSDRVSGANVLTF

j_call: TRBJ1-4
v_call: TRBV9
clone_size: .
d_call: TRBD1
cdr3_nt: TGTGCCAGCAGCGAGAGGGGGCAGGGTGAAAAACTGTTTTTT
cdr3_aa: CASSERGQGEKLFF

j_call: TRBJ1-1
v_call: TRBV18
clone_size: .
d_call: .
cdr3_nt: TGTGCCAGCTCACCAAGCCTCGGGGCTGAAGCTTTCTTT
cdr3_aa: CASSPSLGAEAFF

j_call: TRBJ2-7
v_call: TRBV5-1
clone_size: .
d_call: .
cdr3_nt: TGCGCCAGCAGTCGACAAGGGAGCGAGCAGTACTTC
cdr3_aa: CASSRQGSEQYF

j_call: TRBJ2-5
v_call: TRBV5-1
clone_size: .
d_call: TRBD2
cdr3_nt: TGCGCCAGCAGCTCTGGGGCTAGCGGGGAACCGCAAGAGACCCAGTACTTC
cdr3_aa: CASSSGASGEPQETQYF

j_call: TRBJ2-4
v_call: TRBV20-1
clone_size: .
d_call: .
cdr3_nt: TGCAGTGCTCTGAAACCAGACATTCAGTACTTC
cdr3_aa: CSALKPDIQYF

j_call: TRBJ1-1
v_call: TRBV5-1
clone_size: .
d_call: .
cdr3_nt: TGCGCCAGCAGCTTGGATGGTACAGGGTTAACAGCTTTCTTT
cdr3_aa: CASSLDGTGLTAFF

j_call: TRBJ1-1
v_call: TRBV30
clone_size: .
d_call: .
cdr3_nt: TGTGCCTGGAGGCACGCCGGAGGCACTGAAGCTTTCTTT
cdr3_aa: CAWRHAGGTEAFF

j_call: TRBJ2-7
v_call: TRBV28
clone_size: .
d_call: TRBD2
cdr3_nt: TGTGCCAGCACCGCGGGGGGGGCCTACGAGCAGTACTTC
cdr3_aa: CASTAGGAYEQYF

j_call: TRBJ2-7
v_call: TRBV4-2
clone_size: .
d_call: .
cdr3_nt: TGTGCCAGCAGCCCCGGACAGACTTCCTACGAGCAGTACTTC
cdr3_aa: CASSPGQTSYEQYF

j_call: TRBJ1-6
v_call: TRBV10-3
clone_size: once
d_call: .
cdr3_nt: TGTGCCATCAGTGAGTCCGCAGGAGGCCCCGCACCCCTCCACTTT
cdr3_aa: CAISESAGGPAPLHF

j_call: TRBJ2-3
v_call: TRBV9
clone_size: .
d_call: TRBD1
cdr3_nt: TGTGCCAGCACCTGGGGGCAGGGGGGCACAGATACGCAGTATTTT
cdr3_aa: CASTWGQGGTDTQYF

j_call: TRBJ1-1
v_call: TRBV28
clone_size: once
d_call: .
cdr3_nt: TGTGCCAGCGGGGTGGCAGCGGGCACTGAAGCTTTCTTT
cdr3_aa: CASGVAAGTEAFF

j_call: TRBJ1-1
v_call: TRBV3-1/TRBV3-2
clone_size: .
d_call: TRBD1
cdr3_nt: TGTGCCAGCAGCCGACAGGGTGGGGGTGAAGCTTTCTTT
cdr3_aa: CASSRQGGGEAFF

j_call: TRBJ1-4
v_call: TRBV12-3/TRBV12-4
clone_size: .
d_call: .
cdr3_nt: TGTGCCAGCGCCGAAGGAGATGAAAAACTGTTTTTT
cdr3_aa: CASAEGDEKLFF

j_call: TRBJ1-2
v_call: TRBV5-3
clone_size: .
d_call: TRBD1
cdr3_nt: TGTGCCAGAAGCTACCACCCACAGGGGCCATGGTATGGCTACACCTTC
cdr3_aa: CARSYHPQGPWYGYTF

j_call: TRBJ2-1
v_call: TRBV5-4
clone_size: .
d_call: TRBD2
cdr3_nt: TGTGCCAGCAGCTCAGGGACTAGCGGGGGGTTTGAGCAGTTCTTC
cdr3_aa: CASSSGTSGGFEQFF

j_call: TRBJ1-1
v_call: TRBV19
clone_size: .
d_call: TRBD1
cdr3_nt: TGTGCCAGTAGTCTGGGACAGAAGTCAACTGAAGCTTTCTTT
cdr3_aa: CASSLGQKSTEAFF

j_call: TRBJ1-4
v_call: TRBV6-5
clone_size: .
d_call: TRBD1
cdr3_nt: TGTGCCAGCAGTTACGAGGGACAGTCCAATCAAAAACTGTTTTTT
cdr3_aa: CASSYEGQSNQKLFF

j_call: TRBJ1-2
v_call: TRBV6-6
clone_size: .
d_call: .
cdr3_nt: TGTGCCAGCAGTTACACGGATGGCTACACCTTC
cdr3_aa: CASSYTDGYTF

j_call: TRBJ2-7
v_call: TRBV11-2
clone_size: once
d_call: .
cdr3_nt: TGTGCCAGCAGCCAAACGGGGGTTATCTACGAGCAGTACTTC
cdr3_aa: CASSQTGVIYEQYF

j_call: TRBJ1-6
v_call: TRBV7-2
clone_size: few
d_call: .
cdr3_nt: TGTGCCAGCAGCTTAAGCGCGAGCTCCTATAATTCACCCCTCCACTTT
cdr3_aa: CASSLSASSYNSPLHF

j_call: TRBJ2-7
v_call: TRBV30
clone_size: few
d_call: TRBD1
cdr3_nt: TGTGCCTGGAGTTTCCTGTTGGCAGGGGGCCTTGGCGAGCAGTACTTC
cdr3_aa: CAWSFLLAGGLGEQYF

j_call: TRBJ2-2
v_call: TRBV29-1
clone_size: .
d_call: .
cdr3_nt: TGCAGCGTTGAAAAAAGCGCTCGCACCGGGGAGCTGTTTTTT
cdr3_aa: CSVEKSARTGELFF

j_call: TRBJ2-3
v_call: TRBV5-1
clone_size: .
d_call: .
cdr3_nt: TGCGCCAGCAGCTTAGGTCTAGAAGCAGATACGCAGTATTTT
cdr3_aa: CASSLGLEADTQYF

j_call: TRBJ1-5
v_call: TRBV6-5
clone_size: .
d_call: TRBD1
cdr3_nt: TGTGCCAGCAGGGGACAGGGCGGTTCGCAGCCCCAGCATTTT
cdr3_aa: CASRGQGGSQPQHF

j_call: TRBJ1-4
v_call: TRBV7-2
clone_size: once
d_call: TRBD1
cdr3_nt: TGTGCCAGCAGCTCACAACCAGACAGGGGGCAAGGTGAAAAACTGTTTTTT
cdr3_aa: CASSSQPDRGQGEKLFF

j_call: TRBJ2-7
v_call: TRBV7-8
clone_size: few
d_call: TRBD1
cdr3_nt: TGTGCCAGCAGCTCCCGGGACAGGGGGCTTTGGGAGCAGTACTTC
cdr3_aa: CASSSRDRGLWEQYF

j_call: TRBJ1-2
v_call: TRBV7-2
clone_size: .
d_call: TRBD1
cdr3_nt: TGTGCCAGCAGTCGTGGACAGGGGATCTATGGCTACACCTTC
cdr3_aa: CASSRGQGIYGYTF

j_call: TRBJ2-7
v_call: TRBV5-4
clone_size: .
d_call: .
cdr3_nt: TGTGCCAGCAGTCTAGGCGGGAAGAGCTCCTACGAGCAGTACTTC
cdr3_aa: CASSLGGKSSYEQYF

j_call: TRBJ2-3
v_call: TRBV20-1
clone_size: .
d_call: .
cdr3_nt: TGCAGTGCTAGTTTCCCAGGGAATACAGATACGCAGTATTTT
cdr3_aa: CSASFPGNTDTQYF

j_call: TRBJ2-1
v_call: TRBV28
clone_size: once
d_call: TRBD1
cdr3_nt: TGTGCCAGCAGTTCTTACAGGGGTGAGCAGTTCTTC
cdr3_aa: CASSSYRGEQFF

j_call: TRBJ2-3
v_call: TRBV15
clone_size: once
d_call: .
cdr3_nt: TGTGCCACCAGTAGGGGCTCACTTGATACGCAGTATTTT
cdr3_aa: CATSRGSLDTQYF

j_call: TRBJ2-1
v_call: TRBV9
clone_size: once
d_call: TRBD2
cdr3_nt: TGTGCCAGCAGCGTACGGCTAGCGGGGGGTTTCAATGAGCAGTTCTTC
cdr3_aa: CASSVRLAGGFNEQFF

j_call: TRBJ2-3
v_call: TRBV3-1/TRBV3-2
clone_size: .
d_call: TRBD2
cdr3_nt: TGTGCCAGCAGCCAAGGAACTAGCGGGGGCCGTTTT
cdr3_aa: CASSQGTSGGRF

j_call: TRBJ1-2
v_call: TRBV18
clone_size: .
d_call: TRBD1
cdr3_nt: TGTGCCAGCTCCCAGGGACAGGAGGATGGCTACACCTTC
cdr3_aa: CASSQGQEDGYTF

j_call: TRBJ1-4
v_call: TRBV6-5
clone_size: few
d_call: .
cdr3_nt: TGTGCCAGCAGCCAAGGGACATATGAAAAACTGTTTTTT
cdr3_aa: CASSQGTYEKLFF

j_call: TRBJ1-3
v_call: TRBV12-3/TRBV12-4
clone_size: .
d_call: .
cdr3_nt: TGTGCCAGCAGCACCGGGACATCGACCATATATTTT
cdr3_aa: CASSTGTSTIYF

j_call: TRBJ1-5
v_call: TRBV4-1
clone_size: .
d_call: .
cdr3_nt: TGCGCCAGCAGCCAAGAGAGAACAGCCGCGTATAGCAATCAGCCCCAGCATTTT
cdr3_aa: CASSQERTAAYSNQPQHF

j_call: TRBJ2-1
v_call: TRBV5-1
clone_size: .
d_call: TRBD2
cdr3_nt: TGCGCCAGCAGCGCGGGGGTGGGGTTTCGGAATGAGCAGTTCTTC
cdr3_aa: CASSAGVGFRNEQFF

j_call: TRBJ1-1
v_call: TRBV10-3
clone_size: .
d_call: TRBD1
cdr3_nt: TGTGCCATCAGGGGGGACAGGGGGAACACTGAAGCTTTCTTT
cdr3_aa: CAIRGDRGNTEAFF

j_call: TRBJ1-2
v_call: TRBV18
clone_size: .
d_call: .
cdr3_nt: TGTGCCAGCTCACCCCCGGGAGGGTTAAGCTATGGCTACACCTTC
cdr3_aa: CASSPPGGLSYGYTF

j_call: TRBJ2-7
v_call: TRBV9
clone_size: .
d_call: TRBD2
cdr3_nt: TGTGCCAGCAGCGTCCCGATGAAGACTAGCGGGGGGGCCTTGGGGTGGCAGTACTTC
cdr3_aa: CASSVPMKTSGGALGWQYF

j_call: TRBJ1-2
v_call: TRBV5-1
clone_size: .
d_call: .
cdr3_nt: TGCGCCAGCAGCTTTGGACTGACATATGGCTACACCTTC
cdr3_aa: CASSFGLTYGYTF

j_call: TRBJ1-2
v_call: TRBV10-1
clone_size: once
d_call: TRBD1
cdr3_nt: TGCGCCAGCAGTGCCGGGACAGGGAAAAGTGGCTACACCTTC
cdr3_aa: CASSAGTGKSGYTF

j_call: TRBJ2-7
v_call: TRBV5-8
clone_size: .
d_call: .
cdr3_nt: TGTGCCAGCAGCTTGGGAATTCTAAACGGCTACGAGCAGTACTTC
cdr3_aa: CASSLGILNGYEQYF

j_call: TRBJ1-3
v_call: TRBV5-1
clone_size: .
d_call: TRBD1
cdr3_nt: TGCGCCAGCAGCTCCGGTGGACAGGCGTCAAACACCATATATTTT
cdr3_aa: CASSSGGQASNTIYF

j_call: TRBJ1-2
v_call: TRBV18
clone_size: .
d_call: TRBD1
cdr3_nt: TGTGCCAGCTCACAAGGACAGGGGGCGGAATATGGCTACACCTTC
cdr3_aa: CASSQGQGAEYGYTF

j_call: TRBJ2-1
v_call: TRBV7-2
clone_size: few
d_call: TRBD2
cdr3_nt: TGTGCCAGCAGCTTACGGTGGTTCAGCGGGGGGTGGTACAATGAGCAGTTCTTC
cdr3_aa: CASSLRWFSGGWYNEQFF

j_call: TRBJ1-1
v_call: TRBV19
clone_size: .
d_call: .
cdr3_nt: TGTGCCAGCTCTCAACTGGGGGGGGAAGCTTTCTTT
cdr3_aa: CASSQLGGEAFF

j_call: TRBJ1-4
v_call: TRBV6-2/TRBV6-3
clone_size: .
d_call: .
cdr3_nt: TGTGCCAGCAGTTACCGGAAGAACTCATTAAGAGGAGGTGAAAAACTGTTTTTT
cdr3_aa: CASSYRKNSLRGGEKLFF

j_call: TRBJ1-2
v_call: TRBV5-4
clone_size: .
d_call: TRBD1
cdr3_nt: TGTGCCAGCAGCAGACAGGGGTTAGGCTATGGCTACACCTTC
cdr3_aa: CASSRQGLGYGYTF

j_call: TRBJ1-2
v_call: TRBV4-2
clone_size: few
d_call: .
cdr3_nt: TGTGCCAGCAGCCAAGATCGTAACGGAGTCTATGGCTACACCTTC
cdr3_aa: CASSQDRNGVYGYTF

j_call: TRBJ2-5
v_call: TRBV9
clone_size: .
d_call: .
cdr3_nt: TGTGCCAGCAGCCTCCGGGACAAACAAGAGACCCAGTACTTC
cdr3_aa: CASSLRDKQETQYF

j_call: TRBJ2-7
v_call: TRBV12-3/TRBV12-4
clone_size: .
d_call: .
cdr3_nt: TGTGCCAGCAGTTTGACAGCCGTAATGGTGGACTTC
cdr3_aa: CASSLTAVMVDF